This TCR beta chain is from a study of CD8 T cells in Susac syndrome (dated 2019 in TCRdb). About the investigation overall: Whether CD8+ T cell activation and differentiation in Susac syndrome was antigen driven was tested using repertoire sequencing.

RNA was extracted using the RNeasy kit, and about 0.45 to 1 ug of the RNA was reverse transcribed with random hexamers. The immunoSEQ multiplex PCR assay, covering 54 Vbeta and 13 Jbeta segments, was used to amplify TCR beta CDR3 regions. Bias from PCR amplification was corrected by using a synthetic template baseline for primer optimization and for computational correction. The original pipeline was this. Reads were annotated to V, D and J genes per IMGT and analyzed with immunoSEQ Analyzer, keeping only productive sequences. Clonality was calculated as one minus the Shannon entropy normalized by log2 of the number of productive unique sequences. Public and private clones were assessed among the 100 most prevalent clones of each patient and control. Susac-specific clones were defined as absent from healthy and MS cohorts, over a thousand published viral clones and other ImmuneACCESS disease sequences. The public reads were reanalyzed by TCRdb: fastp trimming at Q25, MiXCR alignment, in-frame beta chains only. Each CDR3 protein appears once, grouped with its most common genes and DNA. It is TCRdb's table, rather than the study itself, that gives the V and J calls and clone size. The sample records about 140,000 distinct CDR3 sequences, approximately 95% of which are singletons. The ten largest account for approximately 0.11% of the sample.

This clonotype came up once. Its antigen remains unidentified. Qualities for individual bases were not recorded, and no much larger clone is one base off. A single read makes a weak case. The paper as a whole reports these results and caveats: The study acknowledged that relatively few individuals were included in the TCR sequencing and HLA analysis.

Peripheral blood CD8+ and CD4+ T cells from healthy donors, Susac syndrome patients and multiple sclerosis patients were profiled by high-throughput TCR beta sequencing. Multiple sclerosis controls were treatment-naive patients with stable or active relapsing-remitting disease fulfilling revised McDonald criteria. Bulk CD8+ and CD4+ T cells were purified magnetically by negative isolation, whereas CD8+ TEMRA cells were enriched by FACS. Blood was drawn into EDTA tubes, processed within 24 hours, and PBMCs were isolated by density gradient centrifugation. PBMCs intended for TCR sequencing were cryopreserved in liquid nitrogen and thawed later in a water bath at 37 degrees C. The sorted or isolated CD4+, CD8+ and CD8+ TEMRA cells reached a purity of at least 90%. In the germline V gene, CDR1 corresponds to SQVTM and CDR2 to ANQGSEA. Trimming leaves V shorter by 6 bases and J shorter by 0 bases, with the junction holding 4 bases beyond the gene matches. The CDR3 runs 15 amino acids, cysteine and phenylalanine included. Here the CDR3 DNA is all that survives: 45 bases in frame from base 1.

The sequenced material came from CD4+ T cells from PBMCs. The TCR sequence derives from a human donor with multiple sclerosis. The chain is made from TRBV29-1 and TRBJ2-2, and TRBD2 matches 10 of the central bases. The CDR3 here reads CSVKREGSNTGELFF. The nucleotide sequence is TGCAGCGTCAAGCGGGAGGGCTCGAACACCGGGGAGCTGTTTTTT.